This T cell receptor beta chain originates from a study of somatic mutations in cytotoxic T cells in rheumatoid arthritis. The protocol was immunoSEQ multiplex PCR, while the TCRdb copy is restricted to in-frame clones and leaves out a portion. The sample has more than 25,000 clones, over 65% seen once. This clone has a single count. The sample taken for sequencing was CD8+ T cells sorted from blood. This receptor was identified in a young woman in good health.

The CDR3 nucleotides read TGCGCCAGCAGTGAGTCGGTCACTAGCGTGGCAAATGAGCAGTTCTTC. Encoded protein: CASSESVTSVANEQFF. The rearrangement links TRBV10-1 to TRBJ2-1, with TRBD2 matching 7 bases. V trimming: 0 bases; J trimming: 7 bases; junction bases outside the gene matches: 9. The CDR3 is 16 amino acids. Looked up from germline, CDR1 is WNHNN and CDR2 is SYGVQD (reference sequence).